These 17 T cell receptor beta chains were sequenced from one sample in a study of shared clonotypes between healthy human individuals. The data were produced by immunoSEQ multiplex PCR, yet TCRdb's version contains in-frame clones alone and is incomplete. This sample has about 2.3 million clones, with 85% to 95% found just once. What was sequenced was naive CD4+ T cells from PBMCs. Regarding subset: CD45RA+ positively selected. These receptors all come from a man aged 18-30 years in good health. Some clones in this sample may be carry-over from other donors' samples.

The CDR3 coding sequence is TGTGCCAGCAGCTTAGGAGGCTATCAGGGGGAGACCCAGTACTTC. Translating gives CASSLGGYQGETQYF. The chain has TRBV7-9 and TRBJ2-5, with D possibly matching TRBD1 (6 bases). The CDR3 runs 15 residues. The germline gives CDR1 SEHNR, CDR2 FQNEAQ (reference sequence). The V end lost 1 base, the J end lost 5 bases, and 14 bases lay between the germline ends.

The count of this clone is one. The J gene is TRBJ2-1, the V gene TRBV25-1, with TRBD2 identical over 9 bases. Trimming cost V 3 bases and J 4 bases; bases outside gene matches: 7. This CDR3 has 16 residues. Germline CDR1 reads MGHDK; CDR2 reads SYGVNS. CDR3 in amino acids: CASSEPSGGSYNEQFF. The CDR3 DNA is TGTGCCAGCAGTGAGCCCAGCGGGGGGAGTTACAATGAGCAGTTCTTC. Complete variable domain (other parts from reference TRBV25-1 and TRBJ2-1): EADIYQTPRYLVIGTGKKITLECSQTMGHDKMYWYQQDPGMELHLIHYSYGVNSTEKGDLSSESTVSRIRTEHFPLTLESARPSHTSQYLCASSEPSGGSYNEQFFGPGTRLTVL.

This chain joins TRBV7-8 and TRBJ2-5; 15 bases line up with TRBD2. Germline V CDR1 and CDR2: SGHVS, FQNEAQ. J was trimmed by 4 bases and V by 5 bases; bases with no gene match: 8. There are 17 residues in the CDR3. In DNA, the CDR3 is TGTGCCAGCAGCAGGGGACTAGCGGGAGGAGGGGCAGAGACCCAGTACTTC. Its protein is CASSRGLAGGGAETQYF.

The chain carries TRBV7-2 and TRBJ2-3; TRBD2 might be the D (6 bases). V lost 5 bases, J lost 4 bases, and 13 bases lay in between. This CDR3 has 14 residues. CDR1 and CDR2 from the germline V gene are SGHTA and FQGNSA. CDR3 amino acids: CASSVTRHSDTQYF. The CDR3 bases are TGTGCCAGCAGCGTGACTAGGCATTCAGATACGCAGTATTTT.

As for this clone: Other DNA sequences in the sample encode the same CDR3. The rearrangement uses TRBV18 and TRBJ2-5; D is uncertain. Trimming took 3 bases from V and 0 from J, leaving 5 bases between them. There are 13 residues in the CDR3. The germline V gene encodes CDR1 KGHSH and CDR2 LQKENI. The DNA of the CDR3 is TGTGCCAGCTCACCGGCGTACCAAGAGACCCAGTACTTC. It encodes CASSPAYQETQYF.

This clone appeared a single time. J is TRBJ2-6 and V is TRBV9; no definite D call. Trimming removed 3 bases from V and 1 base from J, with 11 bases in between. Germline V gene lookup returns CDR1 SGDLS and CDR2 YYNGEE. This CDR3 region has 16 residues. CDR3 sequence: CASSDYRVSGANVLTF. As DNA, the CDR3 is TGTGCCAGCAGCGACTACCGGGTATCTGGGGCCAACGTCCTGACTTTC.

This chain joins TRBV28 and TRBJ2-4; D unclear. V was pared by 6 bases and J by 5 bases, with 5 bases between. The CDR3 extends over 11 amino acids. CDR1 is MDHEN and CDR2 is SYDVKM in the germline V gene. CDR3 bases: TGTGCCAGCAGGGCGGAAAACATTCAGTACTTC. Its translation is CASRAENIQYF.

J is TRBJ2-1 and V is TRBV28; perhaps D is TRBD1 or TRBD2 (5 bases each). The V and J ends lost 8 bases and 9 bases respectively, with 23 bases between them. The length of the CDR3 is 15 residues. Germline V lookup: CDR1 MDHEN, CDR2 SYDVKM. The CDR3, as DNA: TGTGCCAGCGGTTCAGGGCCGGGGTCGCGGGCTGAGCAGTTCTTC. Residues: CASGSGPGSRAEQFF.

The chain links TRBV10-1 to TRBJ1-1; 8 bases align to TRBD1. Trimming took 10 bases from V and 4 from J; bases not matched to a gene: 8. The CDR3 is made up of 13 amino acids. The germline gives CDR1 WNHNN, CDR2 SYGVQD (reference sequence). CDR3 in amino acids: CAKIQGEFTEAFF. The CDR3 nucleotides read TGCGCCAAGATACAGGGGGAATTCACTGAAGCTTTCTTT.

This clone has only a few counts. This sequence joins TRBV20-1 and TRBJ1-1; D remains unclear. The CDR3 is 11 amino acids. Germline values: CDR1 DFQATT, CDR2 SNEGSKA (reference sequence). Here the CDR3 DNA reads TGCAGGGCAGTGGTCGGGACTGAAGCTTTCTTT. Amino acid sequence: CRAVVGTEAFF.

V is TRBV5-1 and J is TRBJ2-5, with TRBD1 matching 8 bases. The J segment lost 7 bases and the V segment lost 4 bases, leaving 12 bases of the junction unmatched. The germline V gene has CDR1 SGHRS and CDR2 YFSETQ. This CDR3 comprises 15 residues. The CDR3 region has the DNA TGCGCCAGCAGCCCTACCGGGACAGGCTTTCGGACCCAGTACTTC. Its translation: CASSPTGTGFRTQYF.

This clone showed up just once. CDR3 nucleotide sequence: TGTGCCAGCTCACCTGGAGTCGCTCTGGATTCACCCCTCCACTTT. It specifies CASSPGVALDSPLHF. V and J are TRBV18 and TRBJ1-6; D not certain. CDR1 and CDR2 from the germline V gene are KGHSH and LQKENI. The CDR3 sequence is 15 residues long. V dropped 3 bases and J dropped 8 bases, with 14 bases sitting between them.

This rearrangement joins TRBV9 to TRBJ2-3; D gene uncertain. This CDR3 spans 14 amino acids. V dropped 4 bases and J dropped 4 bases, with 13 bases sitting between them. The germline V gene has CDR1 SGDLS and CDR2 YYNGEE. This chain's CDR3 is CASSPQTRADTQYF. The CDR3 coding sequence is TGTGCCAGCAGCCCACAAACCCGGGCAGATACGCAGTATTTT.

The chain has TRBV5-4 and TRBJ2-2; 7 bases fit TRBD1. The CDR3 contains 15 residues. V was clipped by 0 bases and J by 7 bases; unmatched bases: 6. Germline V CDR1 and CDR2: SGHNT, YYREEE (reference sequence). CDR3 amino acids: CASSLGQGNYGELFF. Here the CDR3 DNA reads TGTGCCAGCAGCTTGGGACAGGGCAACTACGGGGAGCTGTTTTTT.

This sequence joins TRBV4-1 and TRBJ2-7; TRBD1 matches 8 bases. CDR1 and CDR2 from the germline V gene are MGHRA and YSYEKL. The V gene end was trimmed by 0 bases and the J gene end by 4 bases; junction bases not matched to a gene: 14. The CDR3 totals 18 residues. The CDR3 DNA reads as TGCGCCAGCAGCCAAGAAGTCGTTTACCGGGACAGGCGATACGAGCAGTACTTC. Translating gives CASSQEVVYRDRRYEQYF.

The V call is TRBV9, the J call TRBJ2-2; a possible D gene is TRBD1 (6 bases). Germline CDR1 reads SGDLS; CDR2 reads YYNGEE. The CDR3 consists of 15 residues. V was trimmed by 3 bases and J by 7 bases, leaving 16 bases between them. CDR3 in amino acids: CASSGNRDGGGELFF. CDR3 coding DNA: TGTGCCAGCAGCGGGAACAGGGACGGCGGCGGGGAGCTGTTTTTT.

V and J are TRBV6-1 and TRBJ1-1, with D possibly TRBD1 on 5 matching bases. The CDR3 is 13 amino acids. Per germline, CDR1 MNHNS and CDR2 SASEGT. Between the trimmed V and J ends, which lost 6 bases and 3 bases, there was a span of 11 bases. The CDR3 protein is CASSLTEDTEAFF. DNA of the CDR3: TGTGCCAGCAGCCTGACAGAGGACACTGAAGCTTTCTTT.